This T cell receptor beta chain is drawn from a study of molecular identifiers for immune sequencing clone quantification. About the study: In replicates, RNA from approximately 20,000 or 100,000 naive CD8 cells was split five ways, four sequenced.

General observations from the study: Over 97% of CMV-specific effector molecules, but under 1% of naive ones, were in clones above 20 copies.

From the PCR reads, TCRdb called clonotypes with MiXCR, one entry per CDR3 protein. The data contain 40,000 to 65,000 distinct CDR3 sequences, 35% to 40% of them singletons. This clonotype was counted only a few times. Its antigen is as yet unknown. Between the trimmed V and J ends, which lost 2 bases and 4 bases, there was a span of 3 bases. The CDR3 length is 11 residues. Germline assignment: CDR1 MGHRA and CDR2 YSYEKL. The sorting of naive CD8 T cells used the CD8+CD4-CCR7+CD45RA+ phenotype. The sequence was obtained from a human donor in good health. Some libraries in this study had Jurkat cell RNA spiked in. Sequenced sample: naive CD8+ T cells from blood, with Jurkat cell RNA spiked in. The subset was: FACS-sorted CD8+CD4-CCR7+CD45RA+ naive T cells. The chain uses TRBV4-1 and TRBJ2-7; D uncertain. The CDR3 protein is CASSQKYEQYF. CDR3 nucleotide sequence: TGCGCCAGCAGCCAAAAATACGAGCAGTACTTC.